These T cell receptor beta chains were read from a single sample in a study of blood T cell repertoires in COVID-19. Assay used: immunoSEQ multiplex PCR; TCRdb lists only in-frame clones, some missing. The sample contains 150,000 to 200,000 clones, roughly nine tenths of which appear only once. Sequencing was performed on peripheral blood. All receptors derive from a woman at least 80 years old in a cohort sampled during active or convalescent COVID-19. Both conserved end residues are part of each CDR3. The D gene is left open where the match is weak. Expanded clones get a size class; other rows say once, few or many, or leave the size out.

D gene | clone size | J gene | V gene | CDR3 protein | CDR3 DNA
. | . | TRBJ2-1 | TRBV12-1 | CASSFPSLAGGLNEQFF | TGTGCCAGCAGCTTTCCCTCGCTAGCGGGGGGGCTCAATGAGCAGTTCTTC
. | . | TRBJ1-5 | TRBV2 | CASSEGGSRQPQHF | TGTGCCAGCAGTGAAGGAGGGTCGCGGCAGCCCCAGCATTTT
. | . | TRBJ2-7 | TRBV6-5 | CASQSRGAMFYEQYF | TGTGCCAGCCAATCTCGGGGGGCGATGTTCTACGAGCAGTACTTC
. | once | TRBJ2-7 | TRBV25-1 | CASSDDRDYPHEQYF | TGTGCCAGCAGTGACGATCGGGATTATCCCCACGAGCAGTACTTC
. | . | TRBJ2-7 | TRBV7-2 | CASSSFGNSYEQYF | TGTGCCAGCAGCTCCTTCGGGAACTCCTACGAGCAGTACTTC
. | . | TRBJ2-3 | TRBV19 | CASSPGTDTQYF | TGTGCCAGTAGTCCCGGCACAGATACGCAGTATTTT
TRBD1 | . | TRBJ2-1 | TRBV19 | CASRSGGLHNEQFF | TGTGCCAGTAGGTCAGGGGGCTTACACAATGAGCAGTTCTTC
TRBD1 | . | TRBJ2-7 | TRBV18 | CASSPGTELSYEQYF | TGTGCCAGCTCACCCGGGACAGAGCTCTCCTACGAGCAGTACTTC
. | . | TRBJ1-4 | TRBV4-1 | CASSQEGVGARTNEKLFF | TGCGCCAGCAGCCAAGAAGGGGTAGGCGCGAGAACTAATGAAAAACTGTTTTTT
TRBD1 | . | TRBJ1-1 | TRBV10-2 | CASRRGQGNTEAFF | TGCGCCAGCAGGAGAGGACAGGGGAACACTGAAGCTTTCTTT
. | once | TRBJ1-2 | TRBV12-3/TRBV12-4 | CASSLVREGYTF | TGTGCCAGCAGTTTGGTCAGGGAAGGCTACACCTTC
. | . | TRBJ2-7 | TRBV5-4 | CASSLGPGQGKNEQYF | TGTGCCAGCAGCTTGGGCCCCGGGCAGGGGAAAAACGAGCAGTACTTC
. | . | TRBJ2-7 | TRBV10-3 | CAISAHGLRQPSWEQYF | TGTGCCATCAGTGCCCACGGGCTAAGACAGCCCTCTTGGGAGCAGTACTTC
TRBD2 | . | TRBJ2-3 | TRBV5-4 | CASSRAGGRADTQYF | TGTGCCAGCAGCCGGGCGGGCGGGAGAGCAGATACGCAGTATTTT
TRBD1 | . | TRBJ1-6 | TRBV4-2 | CASRGTGRYSPLHF | TGTGCCAGCAGAGGGACAGGGAGGTATTCACCCCTCCACTTT
TRBD1 | . | TRBJ1-3 | TRBV29-1 | CSVKGQGFGNTIYF | TGCAGCGTCAAGGGACAGGGTTTTGGAAACACCATATATTTT
. | once | TRBJ2-7 | TRBV25-1 | CASSEAGPYEQYF | TGTGCCAGCAGTGAGGCAGGGCCCTACGAGCAGTACTTC
TRBD2 | . | TRBJ2-5 | TRBV6-5 | CASRPTSVETQYF | TGTGCCAGCAGACCCACTAGCGTAGAGACCCAGTACTTC
TRBD1 | . | TRBJ1-2 | TRBV11-2 | CASSLSTGDGYTF | TGTGCCAGCAGCTTATCGACAGGGGATGGCTACACCTTC
. | . | TRBJ1-4 | TRBV3-1/TRBV3-2 | CASSQVAINEKLFF | TGTGCCAGCAGCCAAGTGGCCATTAATGAAAAACTGTTTTTT
TRBD1 | . | TRBJ1-2 | TRBV6-5 | CASTTGRLGGYTF | TGTGCCAGCACGACAGGGAGACTGGGTGGCTACACCTTC
TRBD1 | . | TRBJ1-2 | TRBV7-2 | CASSLEGQVGHGYTF | TGTGCCAGCAGCTTAGAGGGACAGGTCGGCCATGGCTACACCTTC
TRBD1 | . | TRBJ1-5 | TRBV6-6 | CASSFQGQGSQPQHF | TGTGCCAGCAGTTTCCAGGGACAGGGCAGTCAGCCCCAGCATTTT
TRBD1 | . | TRBJ2-5 | TRBV5-1 | CASSPGTGALETQYF | TGCGCCAGCAGCCCTGGGACAGGAGCCTTGGAGACCCAGTACTTC
. | . | TRBJ1-2 | TRBV9 | CASSVGVEAATYYGYTF | TGTGCCAGCAGCGTAGGGGTTGAGGCAGCCACCTACTATGGCTACACCTTC
. | once | TRBJ2-3 | TRBV7-2 | CASSPFEGTDTQYF | TGTGCCAGCAGCCCTTTTGAGGGCACAGATACGCAGTATTTT
. | . | TRBJ1-1 | TRBV13 | CASSLGGRTEAFF | TGTGCCAGCAGCCTCGGGGGGAGGACTGAAGCTTTCTTT
TRBD1 | . | TRBJ1-2 | TRBV10-3 | CAISEFPQGDSNYGYTF | TGTGCCATCAGTGAGTTTCCACAGGGGGACTCTAACTATGGCTACACCTTC
TRBD1 | . | TRBJ1-2 | TRBV6-5 | CASSRTGGSSYGYTF | TGTGCCAGCAGCCGGACAGGGGGATCTAGCTATGGCTACACCTTC
TRBD1 | . | TRBJ1-1 | TRBV24-1 | CATSDSQGARAEAFF | TGTGCCACCAGTGATTCACAGGGGGCTAGGGCTGAAGCTTTCTTT
. | . | TRBJ2-7 | TRBV5-1 | CASQFSYATAYEQYF | TGCGCCAGCCAGTTCTCATACGCGACTGCCTACGAGCAGTACTTC
. | once | TRBJ1-6 | TRBV6-6 | CASSPTGGNSPLHF | TGTGCCAGCAGCCCGACAGGTGGTAATTCACCCCTCCACTTT
. | . | TRBJ1-1 | TRBV7-9 | CASSLSLPGATEAFF | TGTGCCAGCAGCTTATCCCTCCCAGGGGCCACTGAAGCTTTCTTT
. | . | TRBJ1-2 | TRBV18 | CASSPDSSPGYTF | TGTGCCAGCTCACCGGACAGTTCTCCTGGCTACACCTTC
. | . | TRBJ1-5 | TRBV4-2 | CASSQENTINQPQHF | TGTGCCAGCAGCCAGGAAAACACTATCAATCAGCCCCAGCATTTT
. | . | TRBJ1-5 | TRBV10-3 | CAISVMGGRSNQPQHF | TGTGCCATCAGTGTGATGGGGGGAAGAAGCAATCAGCCCCAGCATTTT
TRBD1 | . | TRBJ2-1 | TRBV4-3 | CASSQTPTGGSGNEQFF | TGCGCCAGCAGCCAAACTCCGACAGGGGGGTCAGGCAATGAGCAGTTCTTC
TRBD2 | . | TRBJ2-2 | TRBV3-1/TRBV3-2 | CASLKIAGGPTGELFF | TGTGCCAGCTTAAAAATAGCGGGAGGGCCCACCGGGGAGCTGTTTTTT
. | medium-sized | TRBJ1-4 | TRBV29-1 | CSVVIRGHDEKLFF | TGCAGCGTTGTGATCCGAGGCCATGATGAAAAACTGTTTTTT
. | . | TRBJ1-2 | TRBV5-1 | CASSLGTYGYTF | TGCGCCAGCAGCTTAGGGACATATGGCTACACCTTC
. | . | TRBJ1-4 | TRBV15 | CATSRDRDEKLFF | TGTGCCACCAGCAGAGATCGGGATGAAAAACTGTTTTTT
. | . | TRBJ2-4 | TRBV2 | CASYQARENIQYF | TGTGCCAGCTATCAAGCTCGAGAAAACATTCAGTACTTC
. | . | TRBJ1-1 | TRBV19 | CASSTSTRLEGTEAFF | TGTGCCAGTAGTACCTCGACACGCCTGGAGGGCACTGAAGCTTTCTTT
. | . | TRBJ1-2 | TRBV9 | CASSPMTTNYGYTF | TGTGCCAGCAGCCCAATGACTACTAACTATGGCTACACCTTC
. | . | TRBJ2-5 | TRBV7-2 | CASSLDREETQYF | TGTGCCAGCAGCTTAGACAGGGAGGAGACCCAGTACTTC
. | . | TRBJ1-2 | TRBV10-2 | CASSDRRDEYGYTF | TGCGCCAGCAGTGATCGCCGGGATGAATATGGCTACACCTTC
. | . | TRBJ2-5 | TRBV12-3/TRBV12-4 | CASSLLASETQYF | TGTGCCAGCAGTTTACTAGCCTCTGAGACCCAGTACTTC
TRBD1 | . | TRBJ1-2 | TRBV19 | CASSILQGANGYTF | TGTGCCAGTAGTATCCTACAGGGGGCGAATGGCTACACCTTC